Listed below are T cell receptor beta chains from one sample, sequenced in a study of shared clonotypes between healthy human individuals. Sequencing used immunoSEQ multiplex PCR; TCRdb keeps in-frame clones, though not all of them. The sample lists around 600,000 clones, 85% to 95% seen once, with over 0.1% in the top ten. Sequenced input: naive CD8+ T cells sorted from blood. Receptors originate from a woman in her twenties or thirties in good health. Both conserved end residues are part of each CDR3. D genes are given only for firm matches. A clone size is listed for some rows: how often the clone was seen (once, few, many), or a class if it is expanded.

>TRBV5-5|TRBJ2-7|TRBD2|.
CASSPGTSSYEQYF
TGTGCCAGCAGTCCCGGGACTAGCTCCTACGAGCAGTACTTC
>TRBV4-1|TRBJ2-7|.|.
CASSQGPIVGKQYF
TGCGCCAGCAGCCAGGGCCCAATAGTGGGAAAGCAGTACTTC
>TRBV27|TRBJ2-5|.|.
CASSLAGTRSYQETQYF
TGTGCCAGCAGCCTGGCGGGCACGCGGTCCTACCAAGAGACCCAGTACTTC
>TRBV6-5|TRBJ2-7|.|.
CASSYRDEQYF
TGTGCCAGCAGTTACCGGGACGAGCAGTACTTC
>TRBV4-1|TRBJ1-1|TRBD1|.
CASSQETGANTEAFF
TGCGCCAGCAGCCAAGAAACAGGGGCGAACACTGAAGCTTTCTTT
>TRBV7-9|TRBJ2-7|TRBD2|.
CASSRSGSSYEQYF
TGTGCCAGCAGCCGTAGCGGGAGCTCCTACGAGCAGTACTTC
>TRBV19|TRBJ2-6|TRBD2|.
CASSIGKPRGSGANVLTF
TGTGCCAGTAGTATCGGGAAACCGCGGGGGTCTGGGGCCAACGTCCTGACTTTC
>TRBV9|TRBJ1-1|.|.
CASSVGGMTEAFF
TGTGCCAGCAGCGTGGGGGGTATGACTGAAGCTTTCTTT
>TRBV2|TRBJ2-7|TRBD1|.
CASSGDRSYEQYF
TGTGCCAGCAGTGGGGACAGGTCTTACGAGCAGTACTTC
>TRBV6-1|TRBJ2-7|.|.
CASSEIRGPYEQYF
TGTGCCAGCAGTGAAATTCGGGGACCCTACGAGCAGTACTTC
>TRBV2|TRBJ1-1|.|.
CASSIGELNTEAFF
TGTGCCAGTAGTATAGGGGAGTTAAACACTGAAGCTTTCTTT
>TRBV29-1|TRBJ2-7|.|.
CSVEDRLGYEQYF
TGCAGCGTTGAAGATCGTTTAGGTTACGAGCAGTACTTC
>TRBV27|TRBJ2-7|.|.
CASSLAAVSYEQYF
TGTGCCAGCAGTTTAGCGGCGGTGTCCTACGAGCAGTACTTC
>TRBV27|TRBJ1-4|.|.
CASRDMGNEKLFF
TGTGCCAGCAGGGACATGGGCAATGAAAAACTGTTTTTT
>TRBV14|TRBJ2-7|.|.
CASSQDPRHLSYEQYF
TGTGCCAGCAGCCAAGATCCGCGACACCTCTCCTACGAGCAGTACTTC
>TRBV19|TRBJ1-1|.|few
CASLRGTEAFF
TGTGCCAGTTTACGCGGGACTGAAGCTTTCTTT
>TRBV10-2|TRBJ2-7|.|.
CASSVGDYEQYF
TGCGCCAGCAGCGTCGGGGACTACGAGCAGTACTTC
>TRBV11-2|TRBJ2-7|.|.
CASSFWNREYEQYF
TGTGCCAGCAGTTTTTGGAACAGGGAATACGAGCAGTACTTC
>TRBV27|TRBJ1-1|.|once
CASRDQGNTEAFF
TGTGCCAGCAGGGACCAGGGGAACACTGAAGCTTTCTTT
>TRBV6-6|TRBJ2-7|TRBD2|.
CASSSVAGPDFYEQYF
TGTGCCAGCAGTTCTGTAGCGGGCCCAGACTTCTACGAGCAGTACTTC
>TRBV5-4|TRBJ1-1|.|.
CASSLAGAPEAFF
TGTGCCAGCAGCTTGGCTGGAGCCCCTGAAGCTTTCTTT
>TRBV7-9|TRBJ2-6|TRBD1|.
CASSPDRAGANVLTF
TGTGCCAGCAGCCCGGACAGGGCTGGGGCCAACGTCCTGACTTTC
>TRBV19|TRBJ1-1|TRBD1|.
CASSFLDRADTEAFF
TGTGCCAGTAGTTTTCTGGACAGGGCCGACACTGAAGCTTTCTTT
>TRBV7-6|TRBJ2-1|.|.
CASSLGAGATSGEQFF
TGTGCCAGCAGCTTAGGAGCAGGGGCGACTTCCGGTGAGCAGTTCTTC
>TRBV7-6|TRBJ2-7|TRBD1|.
CASSSGQGVVYEQYF
TGTGCCAGCAGCTCCGGACAGGGGGTCGTGTACGAGCAGTACTTC
>TRBV5-1|TRBJ2-3|TRBD1|.
CASSPGQGADTQYF
TGCGCCAGCAGCCCCGGACAGGGGGCGGATACGCAGTATTTT
>TRBV15|TRBJ1-3|.|.
CATSRGRAPFGNTIYF
TGTGCCACCAGCAGAGGCCGGGCGCCATTTGGAAACACCATATATTTT
>TRBV5-4|TRBJ2-7|TRBD1|.
CASSWGQNDEQYF
TGTGCCAGCAGCTGGGGACAGAACGACGAGCAGTACTTC
>TRBV7-6|TRBJ1-5|.|once
CASNIRGNQGGPQHF
TGTGCCAGCAATATTCGTGGGAACCAGGGAGGTCCCCAGCATTTT
>TRBV4-1|TRBJ2-7|.|.
CASSQEYSRASYEQYF
TGCGCCAGCAGCCAAGAATACTCGCGGGCCTCCTACGAGCAGTACTTC
>TRBV4-1|TRBJ1-5|.|.
CASSQRATFNQPQHF
TGCGCCAGCAGCCAAAGGGCCACCTTCAATCAGCCCCAGCATTTT
>TRBV5-6|TRBJ1-1|.|.
CASSYRVIDTEAFF
TGTGCCAGCAGCTACAGGGTAATAGACACTGAAGCTTTCTTT
>TRBV11-2|TRBJ2-3|TRBD2|.
CASSLAGREADTQYF
TGTGCCAGCAGCTTAGCTGGGCGGGAGGCAGATACGCAGTATTTT
>TRBV7-6|TRBJ2-7|.|.
CASSLGPPSHRGEQYF
TGTGCCAGCAGCTTAGGTCCTCCCAGTCATCGAGGCGAGCAGTACTTC
>TRBV27|TRBJ2-7|.|.
CASSLTGYEQYF
TGTGCCAGCAGTTTGACAGGCTACGAGCAGTACTTC
>TRBV2|TRBJ2-3|.|.
CASSEAGRDPGSTDTQYF
TGTGCCAGCAGTGAAGCGGGTCGGGACCCCGGTAGCACAGATACGCAGTATTTT
>TRBV27|TRBJ2-7|.|few
CASIRLNYEQYF
TGTGCCAGCATCAGACTCAACTACGAGCAGTACTTC
>TRBV27|TRBJ2-7|TRBD1|once
CASRSGQGYEQYF
TGTGCCAGCAGATCGGGACAGGGTTACGAGCAGTACTTC
>TRBV27|TRBJ2-7|.|.
CASSLWSRNLGHEQYF
TGTGCCAGCAGTTTATGGAGTCGGAATTTGGGCCACGAGCAGTACTTC